This TCR beta chain is drawn from a study of vaccination and CD4 T cells after COVID-19. By sample share, this clonotype is large. Its target is unknown. Treatment described: roughly 10-day PBMC culture with coronavirus spike peptide pools or control peptides (ViraFEST assay). During the years 2011-2018, before the COVID-19 pandemic, the unexposed donor's CD4+ T cells were collected. V was pared by 0 bases and J by 4 bases, with 5 bases of the junction left unmatched. Germline V gene sequence: CDR1 DFQATT, CDR2 SNEGSKA (reference sequence). The CDR3 loop spans 14 amino acids. Sequenced with the Oncomine TCR Beta short-read assay was DNA taken from cultured CD4+ T cells. A single record per CDR3 protein comes from TCRdb applying MiXCR to the PCR reads. The sample lists about 5,400 distinct CDR3 sequences, less than 40% seen once, with 26% in the top ten.

The TCR originated in a human donor in good health. The sample taken for sequencing was CD4+ T cells from blood, cultured in vitro. This chain links TRBV20-1 with TRBJ1-2; 7 bases are shared with TRBD1. The CDR3 DNA reads as TGCAGTGCTAGAGACCCGACAGGGCCCTATGGCTACACCTTC. Translated, it gives CSARDPTGPYGYTF.